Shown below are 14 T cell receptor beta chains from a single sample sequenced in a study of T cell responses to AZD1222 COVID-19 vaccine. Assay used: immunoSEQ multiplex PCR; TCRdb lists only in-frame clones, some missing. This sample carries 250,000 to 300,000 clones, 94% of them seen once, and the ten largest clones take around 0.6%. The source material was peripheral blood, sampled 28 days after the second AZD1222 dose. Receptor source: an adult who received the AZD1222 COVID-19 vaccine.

The DNA for the CDR3 is TGTGCCAGCTGCCCGGGACACTCTTACGAGCAGTACTTC. Its translation is CASCPGHSYEQYF. The genes are TRBV2 and TRBJ2-7, with D possibly matching TRBD1 (6 bases). Germline CDR1 reads SNHLY; CDR2 reads FYNNEI. This CDR3 has 13 amino acids. Trimming pared 8 bases from V and 4 bases from J, leaving 15 bases between.

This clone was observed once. As DNA, the CDR3 is TGTGCCAGCAGCTCCCGGGCTAGCGGGGGGGCAGATACGCAGTATTTT. Protein product: CASSSRASGGADTQYF. The chain recombines TRBV4-2 with TRBJ2-3; TRBD2 agrees at 12 bases. The CDR3 extends over 16 amino acids. V was pared by 5 bases and J by 4 bases, with 7 bases of the junction left unmatched. Germline V gene sequence: CDR1 LGHNA, CDR2 YNFKEQ.

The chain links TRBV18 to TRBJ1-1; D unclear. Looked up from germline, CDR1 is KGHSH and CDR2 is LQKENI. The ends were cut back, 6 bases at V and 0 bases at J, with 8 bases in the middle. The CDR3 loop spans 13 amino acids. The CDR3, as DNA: TGTGCCAGCTCCCCAGCCATGAACACTGAAGCTTTCTTT. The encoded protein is CASSPAMNTEAFF. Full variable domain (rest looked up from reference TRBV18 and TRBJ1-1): NAGVMQNPRHLVRRRGQEARLRCSPMKGHSHVYWYRQLPEEGLKFMVYLQKENIIDESGMPKERFSAEFPKEGPSILRIQQVVRGDSAAYFCASSPAMNTEAFFGQGTRLTVV.

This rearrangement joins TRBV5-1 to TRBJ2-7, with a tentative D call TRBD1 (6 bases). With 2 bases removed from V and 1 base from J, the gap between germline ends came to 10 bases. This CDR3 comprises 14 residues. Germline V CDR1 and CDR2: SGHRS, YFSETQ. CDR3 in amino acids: CASSFSDSSYEQYF. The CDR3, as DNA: TGCGCCAGCAGCTTTTCGGACAGTTCCTACGAGCAGTACTTC.

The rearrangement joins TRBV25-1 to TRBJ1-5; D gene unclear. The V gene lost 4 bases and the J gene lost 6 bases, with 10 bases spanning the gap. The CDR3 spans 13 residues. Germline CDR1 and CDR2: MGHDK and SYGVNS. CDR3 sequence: CASSGQAAQPQHF. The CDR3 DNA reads TGTGCCAGCAGTGGTCAGGCTGCTCAGCCCCAGCATTTT.

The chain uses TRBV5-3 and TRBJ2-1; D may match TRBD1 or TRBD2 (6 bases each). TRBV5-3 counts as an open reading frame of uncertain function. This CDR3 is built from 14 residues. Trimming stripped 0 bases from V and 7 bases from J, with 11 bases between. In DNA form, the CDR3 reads TGTGCCAGAAGCTTGGGCGGGACATGGAATGAGCAGTTCTTC. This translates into CARSLGGTWNEQFF.

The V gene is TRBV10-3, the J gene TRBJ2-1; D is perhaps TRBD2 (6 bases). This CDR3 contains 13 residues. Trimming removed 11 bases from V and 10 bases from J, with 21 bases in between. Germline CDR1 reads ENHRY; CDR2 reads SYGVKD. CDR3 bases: TGTGCCGCCCAGGGCGCGTTAGCGGAAGAGCAGTTCTTC. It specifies CAAQGALAEEQFF.

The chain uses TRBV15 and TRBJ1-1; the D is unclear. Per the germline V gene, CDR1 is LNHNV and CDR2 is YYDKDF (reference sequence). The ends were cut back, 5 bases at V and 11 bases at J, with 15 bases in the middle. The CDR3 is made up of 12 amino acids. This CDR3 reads CATSLRREWAFF. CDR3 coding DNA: TGTGCCACCAGCCTAAGACGAGAATGGGCTTTCTTT.

The CDR3 loop is CASKGVVYGYTF. The DNA of the CDR3 is TGTGCCAGTAAGGGAGTTGTCTATGGCTACACCTTC. The chain is built from TRBV19 and TRBJ1-2; D gene uncertain. Trimming pared 7 bases from V and 4 bases from J, leaving 10 bases between. Per the germline V gene, CDR1 is LNHDA and CDR2 is SQIVND (reference sequence). The CDR3 has 12 amino acids.

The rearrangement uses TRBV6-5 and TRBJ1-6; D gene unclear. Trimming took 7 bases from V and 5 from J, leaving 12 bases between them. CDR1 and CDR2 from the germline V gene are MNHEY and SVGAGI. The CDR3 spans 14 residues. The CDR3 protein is CASTFTGNNSPLHF. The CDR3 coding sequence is TGTGCCAGCACCTTTACCGGGAATAATTCACCCCTCCACTTT.

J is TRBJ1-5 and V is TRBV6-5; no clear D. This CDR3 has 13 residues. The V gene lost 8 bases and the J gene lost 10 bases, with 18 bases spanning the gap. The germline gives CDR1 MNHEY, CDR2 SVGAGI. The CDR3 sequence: CASAEAREGPQHF. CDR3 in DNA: TGTGCCAGCGCGGAAGCCCGGGAGGGACCCCAGCATTTT.

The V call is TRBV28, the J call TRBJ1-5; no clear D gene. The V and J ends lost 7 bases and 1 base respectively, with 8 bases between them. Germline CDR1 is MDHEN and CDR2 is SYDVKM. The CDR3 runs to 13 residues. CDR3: CASIGSSNQPQHF. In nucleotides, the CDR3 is TGTGCCAGCATAGGGTCAAGCAATCAGCCCCAGCATTTT.

In DNA form, the CDR3 reads TGCGCCAGCAGCTTGGAGGGACAGGGCTATCAGCCCCAGCATTTT. This codes for CASSLEGQGYQPQHF. The rearrangement joins TRBV5-1 to TRBJ1-5, with 9 bases that match TRBD1. Germline-derived CDR1 and CDR2 are SGHRS and YFSETQ. The CDR3 length is 15 residues. Trimming at V came to 0 bases and at J to 5 bases, leaving 3 bases not matched to a gene.

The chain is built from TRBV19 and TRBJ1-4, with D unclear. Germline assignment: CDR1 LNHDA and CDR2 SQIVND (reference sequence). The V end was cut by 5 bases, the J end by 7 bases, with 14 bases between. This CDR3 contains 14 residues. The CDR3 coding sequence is TGTGCCAGTAGTCCGGGCCCTCGACCTGAAAAACTGTTTTTT. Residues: CASSPGPRPEKLFF.